This T cell receptor beta chain appears in the sequencing data of a study of technical replicates of blood from four donors. Assay: immunoSEQ multiplex PCR; the TCRdb copy retains only in-frame clones and omits some. This table has 85,000 to 100,000 clones, approximately 96% appearing once. The CDR3 spans 16 residues. Germline CDR1 SGDLS, CDR2 YYNGEE. V lost 3 bases to trimming and J lost 0 bases; unmatched junction nucleotides: 8. Material for sequencing was T cells isolated from PBMCs. The V and J genes are TRBV9 and TRBJ2-7; TRBD1 matches 8 bases. The source is a human donor in good health. The CDR3 here is CASSARQGSPSYEQYF. The CDR3 nucleotides read TGTGCCAGCAGCGCCCGACAGGGGTCACCCTCCTACGAGCAGTACTTC. The whole variable domain, remainder taken from reference TRBV9 and TRBJ2-7, is DSGVTQTPKHLITATGQRVTLRCSPRSGDLSVYWYQQSLDQGLQFLIQYYNGEERAKGNILERFSAQQFPDLHSELNLSSLELGDSALYFCASSARQGSPSYEQYFGPGTRLTVT.